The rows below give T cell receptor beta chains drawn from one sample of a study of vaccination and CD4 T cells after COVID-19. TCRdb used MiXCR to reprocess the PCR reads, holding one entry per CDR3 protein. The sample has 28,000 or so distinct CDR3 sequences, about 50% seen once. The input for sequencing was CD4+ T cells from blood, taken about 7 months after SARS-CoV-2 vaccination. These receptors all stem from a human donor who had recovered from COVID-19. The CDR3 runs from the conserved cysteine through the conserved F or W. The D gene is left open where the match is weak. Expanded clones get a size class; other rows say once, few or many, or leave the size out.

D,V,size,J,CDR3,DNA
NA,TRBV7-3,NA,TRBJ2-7,CASSPQPNYEQYF,TGTGCCAGCAGCCCCCAACCGAACTACGAGCAGTACTTC
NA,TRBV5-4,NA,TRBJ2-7,CASSLESSFSYEQYF,TGTGCCAGCAGCTTGGAATCCAGCTTCTCCTACGAGCAGTACTTC
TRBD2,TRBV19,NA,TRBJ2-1,CASTAGLAGGVEQFF,TGTGCCAGTACCGCCGGGCTAGCGGGAGGCGTTGAGCAGTTCTTC
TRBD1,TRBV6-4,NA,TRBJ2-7,CASRPRDSSYEQYF,TGTGCCAGCAGGCCCCGGGACAGCTCCTACGAGCAGTACTTC
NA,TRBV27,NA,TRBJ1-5,CASSRDPYSNQPQHF,TGTGCCAGCTCCCGGGACCCTTATAGCAATCAGCCCCAGCATTTT
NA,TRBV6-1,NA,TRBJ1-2,CASRGGGADGYTF,TGTGCCAGCAGGGGGGGGGGCGCGGATGGCTACACCTTC
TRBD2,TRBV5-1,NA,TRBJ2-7,CASSLGTSGYEQYF,TGCGCCAGCAGCTTAGGGACTAGTGGGTACGAGCAGTACTTC
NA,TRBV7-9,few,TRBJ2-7,CASSLEWHEQYF,TGTGCCAGCAGCTTAGAATGGCACGAGCAGTACTTC
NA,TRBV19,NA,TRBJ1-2,CASSNREGSYGYTF,TGTGCCAGTAGTAATCGCGAGGGATCCTATGGCTACACCTTC
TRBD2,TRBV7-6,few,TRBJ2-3,CASSPYSGERDTQYF,TGTGCCAGCAGCCCATACAGCGGGGAGCGGGATACGCAGTATTTT
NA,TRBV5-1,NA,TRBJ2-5,CASSPLGETQYF,TGCGCCAGCAGCCCGTTGGGAGAGACCCAGTACTTC
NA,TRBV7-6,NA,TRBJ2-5,CVSSLGDQETQYF,TGTGTCAGCAGCTTGGGGGATCAAGAGACCCAGTACTTC
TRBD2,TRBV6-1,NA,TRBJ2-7,CASSVASGIYEQYF,TGTGCCAGCAGTGTGGCTAGCGGGATCTACGAGCAGTACTTC
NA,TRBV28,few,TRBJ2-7,CASTRPGLGSYEQYF,TGTGCCAGCACCAGACCCGGACTGGGCTCCTACGAGCAGTACTTC
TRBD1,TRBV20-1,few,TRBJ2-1,CSARTQGAYHNEQFF,TGCAGTGCACGCACACAGGGGGCATACCACAATGAGCAGTTCTTC
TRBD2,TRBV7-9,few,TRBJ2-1,CASSLASGPNNEQFF,TGTGCCAGCAGCCTTGCTAGCGGGCCGAACAATGAGCAGTTCTTC
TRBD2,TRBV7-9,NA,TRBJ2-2,CASRQRGWPGELFF,TGTGCCAGCAGGCAGCGGGGTTGGCCCGGGGAGCTGTTTTTT
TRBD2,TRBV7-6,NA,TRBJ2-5,CASSSWGGAVETQYF,TGTGCCAGCAGCTCCTGGGGAGGGGCCGTCGAGACCCAGTACTTC
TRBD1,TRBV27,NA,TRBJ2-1,CASRPDRGQYNEQFF,TGTGCCAGCAGGCCGGACAGGGGGCAATACAATGAGCAGTTCTTC
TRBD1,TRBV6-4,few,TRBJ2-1,CASSLGTGGYNEQFF,TGTGCCAGCAGTCTTGGGACAGGGGGATACAATGAGCAGTTCTTC
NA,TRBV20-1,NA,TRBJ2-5,CSAQHQETQYF,TGCAGTGCACAACATCAAGAGACCCAGTACTTC
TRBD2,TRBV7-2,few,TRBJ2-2,CASSPPVAGGNTGELFF,TGTGCCAGCAGCCCCCCTGTAGCGGGTGGGAACACCGGGGAGCTGTTTTTT
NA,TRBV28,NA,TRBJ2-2,CASSAPAGRSRELFF,TGTGCCAGCAGTGCTCCGGCGGGTCGATCCCGGGAGCTGTTTTTT
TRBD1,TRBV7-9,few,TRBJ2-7,CATTRRQGVYEQYF,TGTGCCACCACGAGGCGACAGGGAGTCTACGAGCAGTACTTC
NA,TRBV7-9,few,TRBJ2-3,CASSSWTGSTDTQYF,TGTGCCAGCAGCTCCTGGACGGGGAGCACAGATACGCAGTATTTT
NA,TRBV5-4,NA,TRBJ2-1,CASSLFIGGGTYNEQFF,TGTGCCAGCAGCTTGTTTATTGGCGGGGGCACCTACAATGAGCAGTTCTTC
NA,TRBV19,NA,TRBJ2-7,CASSIEGGLSYEQYF,TGTGCCAGTAGTATAGAGGGCGGCCTCTCCTACGAGCAGTACTTC
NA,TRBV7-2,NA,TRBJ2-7,CASSFGQIYEQYF,TGTGCCAGCAGCTTTGGACAGATCTACGAGCAGTACTTC
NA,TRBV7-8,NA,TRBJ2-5,CASSLERLETQYF,TGTGCCAGCAGCCTGGAGAGATTGGAGACCCAGTACTTC